The 13 T cell receptor beta chains below were found in one sample sequenced in a study of blood T cell repertoires in COVID-19 (dated by TCRdb to the early 2020s). Library generation was performed with the immunoSEQ multiplex PCR assay. Here the immuneACCESS table is served through TCRdb, limited to in-frame sequences with V and J called. Missing clones are a known gap in these copies; in checked studies unresolved V genes cover under half, and the rest lacks a known reason. Present in this sample are around 190,000 clones, 70% to 90% of which were seen just once. Together, the top ten hold around 4.9% of the sample. The sequencing sample was made of peripheral blood. These TCRs come from a woman older than 75 with acute or convalescent COVID-19.

This chain links TRBV5-1 with TRBJ1-4; TRBD1 matches at 7 bases. V trimming: 4 bases; J trimming: 4 bases; junction bases outside the gene matches: 7. Germline V lookup: CDR1 SGHRS, CDR2 YFSETQ. The CDR3 extends over 15 amino acids. CDR3 amino acids: CASSPTGDDNEKLFF. CDR3 DNA: TGCGCCAGCAGCCCTACAGGGGATGATAATGAAAAACTGTTTTTT.

This clone was seen only once. The chain combines TRBV6-6 with TRBJ1-1, with D uncertain. This CDR3 comprises 12 residues. V lost 8 bases and J lost 0, with 7 bases in between. CDR1 and CDR2 from the germline V gene are MNHNY and SVGAGI (reference sequence). The CDR3 DNA sequence: TGTGCCAGCGCGCGGATGAACACTGAAGCTTTCTTT. Amino acids: CASARMNTEAFF.

This clone came up once. The chain links TRBV5-6 to TRBJ1-4; D not resolved. V shed 4 bases and J shed 8 bases, with 18 bases lying between them. The germline V gene has CDR1 SGHDT and CDR2 YYEEEE. This CDR3 comprises 15 residues. For the CDR3, the DNA is TGTGCCAGCAGCCTACCGACGGCCCTAGGAGAAAAACTGTTTTTT. This sequence encodes CASSLPTALGEKLFF. The whole variable domain, remainder taken from reference TRBV5-6 and TRBJ1-4, is DAGVTQSPTHLIKTRGQQVTLRCSPKSGHDTVSWYQQALGQGPQFIFQYYEEEERQRGNFPDRFSGHQFPNYSSELNVNALLLGDSALYLCASSLPTALGEKLFFGSGTQLSVL.

The V call is TRBV3-1 (or the pseudogene TRBV3-2), the J call TRBJ1-4; TRBD1 matches at 7 bases. Germline-derived CDR1 and CDR2 are LGHDT and YNNKEL (reference sequence). The V and J ends lost 2 bases and 0 bases, in that order; junction bases with no gene match: 12. CDR3 length: 19 residues. The CDR3 coding sequence is TGTGCCAGCAGCCAACTGGGCTCGGGGACAGCCGCAACTAATGAAAAACTGTTTTTT. Translation gives CASSQLGSGTAATNEKLFF.

CDR3 in amino acids: CASRGIQGFDYGYTF. DNA for the CDR3: TGTGCCAGCAGGGGGATTCAGGGGTTCGACTATGGCTACACCTTC. V usage is TRBV28 and J usage is TRBJ1-2; TRBD1 is a possible D gene (6 bases). Trimming left V 6 bases short and J 3 bases short, with 17 bases between. The V gene's germline CDR1 is MDHEN and CDR2 SYDVKM. This CDR3 is 15 amino acids long.

CDR3 bases: TGTGCCAGCAGTTTATCTACTGTGCAGGGTGGGGTGAACACTGAAGCTTTCTTT. It codes for CASSLSTVQGGVNTEAFF. V is TRBV27 and J is TRBJ1-1, with a weak D call TRBD1 (5 bases). The CDR3 spans 18 residues. CDR1 is MNHEY, CDR2 SMNVEV, per germline (reference sequence). Trimming removed 0 bases at V and 0 bases at J, with 17 bases between.

The V gene is TRBV7-2, the J gene TRBJ1-1, with D possibly matching TRBD1 (6 bases). Germline V CDR1 and CDR2: SGHTA, FQGNSA. This CDR3 region has 13 residues. Trimming left V 3 bases short and J 8 bases short, with 13 bases between. The chain's CDR3 is CASSFTGLPEAFF. The CDR3 DNA follows: TGTGCCAGCAGCTTCACAGGGTTACCGGAAGCTTTCTTT.

This chain connects TRBV7-2 to TRBJ1-4; D unresolved. Germline V gives CDR1 SGHTA, CDR2 FQGNSA. V was shortened by 1 base and J by 5 bases, with 5 bases between the two germline ends. CDR3 size: 13 residues. CDR3 in amino acids: CASSLVQNEKLFF. The CDR3 DNA reads as TGTGCCAGCAGCTTAGTCCAAAATGAAAAACTGTTTTTT.

The CDR3 is CASSDGLAGPHDTQYF. CDR3 nucleotides: TGTGCCAGCAGTGACGGACTAGCGGGGCCCCACGATACGCAGTATTTT. The chain is built from TRBV6-4 and TRBJ2-3, with TRBD2 matching 12 bases. The CDR3 is made up of 16 amino acids. J was trimmed by 6 bases and V by 2 bases; bases with no gene match: 6. Germline V gene lookup returns CDR1 MRHNA and CDR2 SNTAGT.

J is TRBJ1-3 and V is TRBV11-2, with D maybe TRBD1 (6 bases). Germline-derived CDR1 and CDR2 are SGHAT and FQNNGV. V was cut by 4 bases and J by 6 bases, with 13 bases left in between. The CDR3 is made up of 14 amino acids. This chain's CDR3 is CASSSDRNVNTIYF. The DNA for the CDR3 is TGTGCCAGCAGCTCGGACAGAAATGTAAACACCATATATTTT.

The CDR3 protein is CASTRPGSYNSPLHF. The CDR3 nucleotides read TGTGCCAGCACCCGACCGGGCTCCTATAATTCACCCCTCCACTTT. The chain carries TRBV6-6 and TRBJ1-6; D gene unclear. The V end lost 7 bases, the J end lost 0 bases, and 10 bases lay between the germline ends. The CDR3 contains 15 residues. CDR1 is MNHNY and CDR2 is SVGAGI in the germline V gene (reference sequence).

The rearrangement joins TRBV19 to TRBJ2-7; D remains ambiguous. Trimming took off 3 bases at V and 2 bases at J, with 8 bases between the two ends. The CDR3 is 13 amino acids. Germline V gene data show CDR1 as LNHDA and CDR2 as SQIVND (reference sequence). CDR3 nucleotide sequence: TGTGCCAGTAGTATGACTCCGGCCTACGAGCAGTACTTC. It encodes CASSMTPAYEQYF.

This clone was counted only a few times. V gene TRBV19 combines with J gene TRBJ2-7; 9 nucleotides agree with TRBD2. CDR1 and CDR2 (germline): LNHDA, SQIVND (reference sequence). With V trimmed by 6 bases and J by 5 bases, 20 bases remained unmatched. This CDR3 is 18 amino acids long. CDR3 in amino acids: CASRSRLLRPSGNHEQYF. In nucleotides, the CDR3 is TGTGCCAGTAGGAGTCGGCTCCTCCGGCCTAGCGGGAACCACGAGCAGTACTTC.